This entry lists 22 T cell receptor beta chains sequenced from one sample in a study of T cell repertoires in cytomegalovirus infection. Each CDR3 protein is one row after TCRdb ran MiXCR on the reads. This table has 310,000 or so distinct CDR3 sequences, around 10% appearing once. Sequencing was done on a sample of PBMCs. Receptors originate from a human donor in good health (CMV status not recorded). Some clones in this sample may be carry-over from other donors' samples.

This clonotype showed up many times. The V gene is TRBV15, the J gene TRBJ1-2; D gene uncertain. Germline V gene sequence: CDR1 LNHNV, CDR2 YYDKDF (reference sequence). This CDR3 region has 14 residues. With 0 bases removed from V and 3 bases from J, the gap between germline ends came to 8 bases. The chain's CDR3 is CATSRDLTDYGYTF. The CDR3 nucleotides are TGTGCCACCAGCAGAGATCTAACAGACTATGGCTACACCTTC.

This clonotype was counted between two and nine times. The chain uses TRBV6-1 and TRBJ1-1; no reliable D call. In germline, CDR1 is MNHNS, CDR2 SASEGT. The CDR3 covers 16 residues. The V gene lost 2 bases and the J gene lost 1 base, with 14 bases spanning the gap. The CDR3 DNA reads as TGTGCCAGCAGTGAAAGGACCGGCGGAGGGAACACTGAAGCTTTCTTT. Its translation is CASSERTGGGNTEAFF.

In its sample, this clonotype was seen many times. The V and J genes are TRBV7-2 and TRBJ1-1, with D maybe TRBD1 (6 bases). The germline V gene encodes CDR1 SGHTA and CDR2 FQGNSA. Trimming cost V 2 bases and J 5 bases, with 12 bases left between them. CDR3 length: 14 amino acids. CDR3 nucleotides: TGTGCCAGCAGCTTACCGGGGGCGAAGACTGAAGCTTTCTTT. This encodes CASSLPGAKTEAFF.

This clonotype occurred many times. The chain combines TRBV12-3 or TRBV12-4 with TRBJ1-1, with D perhaps TRBD1 (6 bases). CDR3 size: 17 residues. V lost 5 bases, J lost 3 bases, and 22 bases lay in between. The CDR3 sequence: CASSPSRGGGFYTEAFF. CDR3 sequence (DNA): TGTGCCAGCAGTCCTTCGCGTGGGGGGGGCTTTTACACTGAAGCTTTCTTT.

This clonotype was counted ten times or more. The chain uses TRBV28 and TRBJ1-6, with 12 bases fitting TRBD1. Germline V gene lookup returns CDR1 MDHEN and CDR2 SYDVKM. The CDR3 is 16 residues long. V was clipped by 8 bases and J by 12 bases; unmatched bases: 14. CDR3 sequence (DNA): TGTGCCAGCGGAATTTACTCAGGGACAGGGGGCATACCCCTCCACTTT. Protein: CASGIYSGTGGIPLHF. Filled out from reference TRBV28 and TRBJ1-6, the complete variable domain reads DVKVTQSSRYLVKRTGEKVFLECVQDMDHENMFWYRQDPGLGLRLIYFSYDVKMKEKGDIPEGYSVSREKKERFSLILESASTNQTSMYLCASGIYSGTGGIPLHFGNGTRLTVT.

This clonotype was detected ten times or more. The V and J genes are TRBV20-1 and TRBJ1-1; a weak D match, TRBD1 (6 bases). The germline CDR1 and CDR2 sequences are DFQATT and SNEGSKA (reference sequence). The V and J ends lost 6 bases and 5 bases respectively, with 13 bases between them. The CDR3 is 12 residues long. The CDR3 spells CSAGGRITEAFF. CDR3 DNA: TGCAGTGCGGGGGGGCGTATTACTGAAGCTTTCTTT.

In its sample, this clonotype was seen many times. V usage is TRBV12-3 or TRBV12-4 and J usage is TRBJ2-7; 8 bases align to TRBD1. The CDR3 loop spans 14 amino acids. Trimming cost V 5 bases and J 3 bases; bases outside gene matches: 6. CDR3 residues: CASSRQGPFYEQYF. The CDR3, as DNA: TGTGCCAGCAGTCGACAGGGGCCCTTCTACGAGCAGTACTTC.

This clonotype was seen repeatedly, ten times or more. This rearrangement joins TRBV20-1 to TRBJ2-3, with TRBD2 matching over 7 bases. V was clipped by 1 base and J by 4 bases; unmatched bases: 5. CDR1 DFQATT and CDR2 SNEGSKA come from the germline V gene (reference sequence). This CDR3 has 14 amino acids. The CDR3 sequence: CSARVAGRADTQYF. For the CDR3, the DNA is TGCAGTGCTAGAGTAGCGGGCAGGGCAGATACGCAGTATTTT.

This clonotype was detected many times. The chain uses TRBV5-1 and TRBJ1-1; no clear D gene. From germline, CDR1 is SGHRS and CDR2 YFSETQ. The CDR3 runs 15 residues. V was pared by 4 bases and J by 5 bases, with 18 bases between. The CDR3 spells CASSPRGGSGTEAFF. In DNA form, the CDR3 reads TGCGCCAGCAGCCCCCGTGGAGGGTCTGGGACTGAAGCTTTCTTT.

This clonotype has at least ten counts. The chain employs TRBV6-1 and TRBJ1-1; D perhaps matches TRBD1 (5 bases). CDR1 is MNHNS, CDR2 SASEGT, per germline. V was pared by 3 bases and J by 3 bases, with 11 bases between. CDR3 length: 14 amino acids. For the CDR3, the DNA is TGTGCCAGCAGTGAGGCCGACAGATACACTGAAGCTTTCTTT. Its translation: CASSEADRYTEAFF.

This clonotype was picked up many times. The chain carries TRBV6-2 or TRBV6-3 and TRBJ1-1; D gene uncertain. This CDR3 is 13 amino acids long. V lost 2 bases to trimming and J lost 6 bases, with 10 bases between them. The germline gives CDR1 MNHEY, CDR2 SVGEGT. The CDR3 loop is CASSYNSLSEAFF. CDR3 sequence (DNA): TGTGCCAGCAGTTACAATTCGCTCTCTGAAGCTTTCTTT.

The rearrangement joins TRBV20-1 to TRBJ2-1, with 7 bases matching TRBD1. V shed 5 bases, J shed 2 bases, and the junction held 3 bases outside the gene matches. This CDR3 has 13 amino acids. CDR1 is DFQATT, CDR2 SNEGSKA, per germline (reference sequence). CDR3 loop: CSALGGPYNEQFF. For the CDR3, the DNA is TGCAGTGCTCTAGGGGGCCCCTACAATGAGCAGTTCTTC.

This clonotype was counted a few times. The rearrangement uses TRBV10-3 and TRBJ2-3; D is uncertain. The CDR3 is 11 residues long. V was pared by 2 bases and J by 9 bases, with 6 bases between. CDR1 is ENHRY and CDR2 is SYGVKD in the germline V gene. CDR3 in DNA: TGTGCCATCAGTGAGGGCGGAACGCAGTATTTT. Protein sequence: CAISEGGTQYF.

Points on this clonotype: A read error is possible here, since a much larger clone lies one base away. V and J are TRBV11-2 and TRBJ2-1; tentatively, D is TRBD1 (6 bases). Germline CDR1 SGHAT, CDR2 FQNNGV. The CDR3 runs 16 residues. The CDR3 bases are TGTGCCAGCAGCTATAGGGCGGACAGCTCCTGCAATGAGCAGTTCTTC. Translation gives CASSYRADSSCNEQFF.

V and J are TRBV15 and TRBJ2-5; D possibly corresponds to TRBD1 (5 bases). The CDR3 sequence is 12 residues long. V shed 3 bases and J shed 9 bases, with 11 bases lying between them. The germline gives CDR1 LNHNV, CDR2 YYDKDF (reference sequence). CDR3 region: CATSSLRAAQYF. The CDR3 DNA follows: TGTGCCACCAGCAGCCTCAGGGCGGCCCAGTACTTC.

Ten or more counts support this clonotype. As DNA, the CDR3 is TGTGCCAGCAGCCCGGCCGTACCAGGGGACCAGTACTTC. Translated, it gives CASSPAVPGDQYF. This chain uses TRBV7-2 with TRBJ2-5; tentative D call: TRBD1 (6 bases). V lost 5 bases, J lost 10 bases, and 17 bases lay in between. This CDR3 comprises 13 residues. Per the germline V gene, CDR1 is SGHTA and CDR2 is FQGNSA.

This clonotype showed up just a few times. V gene TRBV5-5 combines with J gene TRBJ1-5; D ambiguous. CDR1 and CDR2 from the germline V gene are SGHKS and YYEKEE (reference sequence). Trimming cost V 1 base and J 4 bases, with 18 bases left between them. This CDR3 comprises 17 residues. CDR3 loop: CASSLLARGTRNQPQHF. The CDR3, as DNA: TGTGCCAGCAGCTTGCTCGCACGTGGCACCCGAAATCAGCCCCAGCATTTT.

This clonotype was counted a single time. The rearrangement joins TRBV12-3 or TRBV12-4 to TRBJ2-1; 8 nucleotides line up with TRBD2. The CDR3 spans 14 residues. Losses at the gene ends were 9 bases for V and 0 bases for J; bases not matched to a gene: 4. The CDR3 sequence: CARLRGASYNEQFF. DNA for the CDR3: TGTGCCAGGTTGCGGGGGGCCTCCTACAATGAGCAGTTCTTC.

This clonotype was recorded a few times. This chain uses TRBV6-5 with TRBJ2-3, with 8 bases aligning to TRBD1. In germline, CDR1 is MNHEY, CDR2 SVGAGI. This CDR3 is built from 12 residues. Trimming took 7 bases from V and 11 from J; bases not matched to a gene: 8. The CDR3 DNA is TGTGCCAGCACCACCGGACAGGGAGGGCAGTATTTT. Encoded protein: CASTTGQGGQYF.

This clonotype occurred a few times. This rearrangement joins TRBV5-1 to TRBJ2-1; 12 nucleotides line up with TRBD2. From germline, CDR1 is SGHRS and CDR2 YFSETQ. Unmatched junction bases numbered 9, after V lost 4 bases and J lost 7 bases. This CDR3 has 16 amino acids. The CDR3 DNA reads TGCGCCAGCAGCCCGGGGACTAGCGGGTTGAGGAATGAGCAGTTCTTC. This translates into CASSPGTSGLRNEQFF.

This clonotype was observed many times. J is TRBJ2-2 and V is TRBV7-2, with D tentatively TRBD1 or TRBD2 (5 bases each). Germline CDR1 and CDR2: SGHTA and FQGNSA. The CDR3 consists of 16 residues. Trimming removed 4 bases at V and 1 base at J, with 13 bases between. CDR3 amino acids: CASSSGTPRNTGELFF. The CDR3 DNA follows: TGTGCCAGCAGCTCAGGGACCCCCCGGAACACCGGGGAGCTGTTTTTT. Combining the CDR3 with reference TRBV7-2 and TRBJ2-2 gives the whole variable domain GAGVSQSPSNKVTEKGKDVELRCDPISGHTALYWYRQSLGQGLEFLIYFQGNSAPDKSGLPSDRFSAERTGGSVSTLTIQRTQQEDSAVYLCASSSGTPRNTGELFFGEGSRLTVL.

A few counts support this clonotype. The V and J genes are TRBV2 and TRBJ1-6; D unresolved. V lost 3 bases and J lost 8, with 11 bases in between. Looked up from germline, CDR1 is SNHLY and CDR2 is FYNNEI. The CDR3 is made up of 14 amino acids. CDR3 DNA: TGTGCCAGCAGTGATTTAGCGTCGGATTCACCCCTCCACTTT. Translation gives CASSDLASDSPLHF. Complete variable domain (other parts from reference TRBV2 and TRBJ1-6): EPEVTQTPSHQVTQMGQEVILRCVPISNHLYFYWYRQILGQKVEFLVSFYNNEISEKSEIFDDQFSVERPDGSNFTLKIRSTKLEDSAMYFCASSDLASDSPLHFGNGTRLTVT.